The 12 T cell receptor beta chains in this list originate from one sample, sequenced in a study of blood T cells in healthy people across ages. A J-beta primer mix and a sample-barcoded 5' primer were used in a second PCR of about 7 to 11 cycles. TCRdb fed the 5' RACE reads into MiXCR, producing one record per CDR3 protein. The table includes about 670,000 distinct CDR3 sequences, about 51% detected once. The sequenced material came from blood. These receptors were collected from a woman older than 75 in good health.

The V and J genes are TRBV7-9 and TRBJ1-1; D not resolved. Looked up from germline, CDR1 is SEHNR and CDR2 is FQNEAQ (reference sequence). With 1 base removed from V and 10 bases from J, the gap between germline ends came to 10 bases. The CDR3 runs to 12 residues. The CDR3 protein is CASSLVGEIAFF. As DNA, the CDR3 is TGTGCCAGCAGCTTAGTTGGGGAGATAGCTTTCTTT.

The rearrangement joins TRBV5-6 to TRBJ2-4; 7 positions match TRBD2. This CDR3 region has 16 residues. The V segment lost 5 bases and the J segment 0 bases; nucleotides outside the gene matches: 8. CDR1 SGHDT and CDR2 YYEEEE come from the germline V gene. DNA of the CDR3: TGTGCCAGCAGGTTGAAGCGGGGCCTAGCCAAAAACATTCAGTACTTC. Its protein product is CASRLKRGLAKNIQYF. Variable domain in full (rest from reference TRBV5-6 and TRBJ2-4): DAGVTQSPTHLIKTRGQQVTLRCSPKSGHDTVSWYQQALGQGPQFIFQYYEEEERQRGNFPDRFSGHQFPNYSSELNVNALLLGDSALYLCASRLKRGLAKNIQYFGAGTRLSVL.

The V gene is TRBV5-1, the J gene TRBJ2-3; D is possibly TRBD1 (6 bases). Trimming pared 4 bases from V and 3 bases from J, leaving 18 bases between. Germline V gene sequence: CDR1 SGHRS, CDR2 YFSETQ. This CDR3 region has 16 residues. The CDR3 region has the DNA TGCGCCAGCAGCCAAACGACAGGCCCTCCAACAGATACGCAGTATTTT. The encoded protein is CASSQTTGPPTDTQYF.

The chain links TRBV20-1 to TRBJ2-1; perhaps TRBD1 as D (5 bases). Trimming stripped 6 bases from V and 12 bases from J, with 15 bases between. Germline CDR1 DFQATT, CDR2 SNEGSKA (reference sequence). The CDR3 is 11 amino acids. CDR3 coding DNA: TGCAGTGCCCGAGAAGCAAGGGGGCAGTTCTTC. Its translation is CSAREARGQFF.

This clonotype has a count of ten or more. This chain links TRBV28 with TRBJ2-7; D not resolved. Germline V gene sequence: CDR1 MDHEN, CDR2 SYDVKM. The CDR3 runs 12 residues. The V end lost 6 bases, the J end lost 4 bases, and 10 bases lay between the germline ends. Written as DNA, the CDR3 is TGTGCCAGCAGGCTACACGGTTACGAGCAGTACTTC. Translation gives CASRLHGYEQYF.

The rearrangement uses TRBV11-3 and TRBJ1-4, with D tentatively TRBD1 (5 bases). CDR1 and CDR2 from the germline V gene are SGHNT and YENEEA. The V end was cut by 3 bases, the J end by 6 bases, with 14 bases between. The CDR3 length is 15 residues. The CDR3 loop is CASSFGAPGDEKLFF. CDR3 DNA: TGTGCCAGCAGCTTTGGGGCGCCGGGGGATGAAAAACTGTTTTTT.

The chain couples TRBV12-3 or TRBV12-4 to TRBJ1-6; D is uncertain. The CDR3 is 11 residues long. Trimming pared 1 base from V and 15 bases from J, leaving 7 bases between. The CDR3 reads CASSLGRLLHF. CDR3 DNA: TGTGCCAGCAGTTTAGGACGCCTCCTCCACTTT.

This clonotype showed up just a few times. The chain links TRBV6-5 to TRBJ2-1; the D is unclear. CDR3 length: 13 residues. The germline gives CDR1 MNHEY, CDR2 SVGAGI. The V and J ends lost 5 bases and 7 bases respectively, with 12 bases between them. As DNA, the CDR3 is TGTGCCAGCAGTGTGGCCGGAAAGAATGAGCAGTTCTTC. This gives the protein CASSVAGKNEQFF.

The J gene is TRBJ2-5, the V gene TRBV20-1; unclear D gene. With 4 bases removed from V and 1 base from J, the gap between germline ends came to 10 bases. The CDR3 is 13 residues long. Germline CDR1 DFQATT, CDR2 SNEGSKA (reference sequence). CDR3 sequence: CSATQSVQETQYF. In DNA form, the CDR3 reads TGCAGTGCTACCCAATCGGTCCAAGAGACCCAGTACTTC.

This clonotype was recorded many times. CDR3 nucleotides: TGCAGTGCTAGTCCAGCGGTGACTCAAGAGACCCAGTACTTC. It specifies CSASPAVTQETQYF. This chain joins TRBV20-1 and TRBJ2-5; D is perhaps TRBD2 (5 bases). Trimming took off 3 bases at V and 2 bases at J, with 13 bases between the two ends. This CDR3 comprises 14 residues. Germline V lookup: CDR1 DFQATT, CDR2 SNEGSKA (reference sequence).

The gene calls are TRBV7-2 and TRBJ2-7; a possible D gene is TRBD2 (6 bases). V lost 5 bases to trimming and J lost 3 bases, with 11 bases between them. Germline V gives CDR1 SGHTA, CDR2 FQGNSA. This CDR3 region has 13 residues. CDR3 coding DNA: TGTGCCAGCAGCGTAGTCGGGGGCTACGAGCAGTACTTC. This codes for CASSVVGGYEQYF.

As for this clonotype: Given a much more abundant clone one base away, this may be a read error. The V and J genes are TRBV4-2 and TRBJ1-5, with D perhaps matching TRBD1 (5 bases). This CDR3 spans 13 amino acids. CDR1 LGHNA and CDR2 YNFKEQ come from the germline V gene. The DNA for the CDR3 is TGTGCCAGCGGCCAAGACGCGGGGCTCCTTCAGCATTTT. It encodes CASGQDAGLLQHF.